This TCR beta chain came from a study of cytomegalovirus exposure and HLA in healthy donors (dated by TCRdb to between 2016 and 2019). As for the study more broadly: An earlier analysis of some 550 of the donors reported approximately 290 Gb of sequence data and roughly 110 million unique TCR beta sequences from roughly 200 million T cells. An early release that covered roughly 600 HLA-typed donors contained around 330 gigabases of sequencing data and 85 million to 100 million unique TCR sequences. The genetic ancestry cluster associated with self-reported Caucasian donors included 70% to 85% of the roughly 400 genotyped donors. The study aimed to test whether cataloging public T cell receptors could reveal signatures of past pathogen exposure. Using immunosequencing, the study profiled T cell repertoires from about 610 subjects and related those repertoires to cytomegalovirus serostatus. A separate validation cohort of 100 to 150 different subjects was used in addition to the approximately 700-subject first cohort. To predict cytomegalovirus infection status, the study brought together high-throughput TCR immunosequencing, statistical association of individual TCRs with disease status, and machine learning. To study patterns of TCR occurrence, a later analysis re-analyzed previously published TCR beta repertoires from under 750 donors and added high-resolution HLA genotyping. In the later analysis, no new phenotypic data were used to find candidate immune exposures; instead, reliance was placed on TCR beta sequences and their occurrence across donors. An earlier analysis of 587 of the donors applied high-throughput TCR beta sequencing to assess whether each TCR beta V gene segment acted as functional or pseudogenic. Alongside the repertoire data, information on donor age, sex, ethnicity and CMV serostatus was compiled. A later genetic analysis took genome-wide SNP genotypes for 398 of the 666 donors and used that subset as a discovery cohort. All discovery cohort repertoires had been generated on a single sequencing platform. Both class I and class II loci were covered by HLA typing, at four-digit resolution. Typing coverage varied by locus: roughly 629-640 donors for A, B, C, DRB1 and DQB1; 522 for DQA1; about 600 for DPA1; around 450 for DPB1. Because of strong linkage in the cohort, roughly five DR-DQ haplotypes were treated as single units for association and clustering. Among over 350 genotyped donors of the cohort, an average of around 240,000 unique TCR beta nucleotide sequences were sequenced per donor, around 20% of them non-productive. Results and caveats for the whole study, not just this receptor: The 87-base-pair reads could not distinguish some IMGT-functional V segments, including TRBV6-2 and TRBV6-3, so those segments were excluded. Compared with the roughly 600-donor mean, donors in an Asian-associated ancestry cluster had fewer N-insertions in productive TCRs, according to a later genetic analysis. A later analysis reported that several top co-occurrence clusters appeared linked to parvovirus B19, influenza, CMV and Epstein-Barr virus. In an earlier analysis of fewer than 750 of the donors, most TCR beta V segments were observed in productive rearrangements about 90% or about 30% of the time, broadly matching IMGT annotations. Roughly uniform sequencing depth across donors was assumed in presence/absence analyses, although this assumption may not hold. Seventeen rarely observed V segments, including chromosome 9 orphons, were excluded from the earlier analysis of approximately 500 of the donors because counts were too low. The only immune exposure information available for the cohort was CMV serostatus. In the study, 150 to 200 TCR beta chains were listed as associated with cytomegalovirus. A later analysis found that HLA-associated TCR beta chains were more clonally expanded and had lower generation probabilities than equally common non-associated chains. A further reported finding was that TCR beta sequences accurately predicted the HLA-A and HLA-B alleles for most subjects in the first cohort. In vitro tests confirmed that three of the cytomegalovirus-associated TCR beta chains recognize cytomegalovirus antigens. Assigning TCR associations to individual alleles was difficult when HLA alleles, especially DR and DQ, strongly co-occurred. Correlated functional status among segregating V segments might reflect linkage disequilibrium, but an unknown experimental factor could not be ruled out. In a later analysis, most CMV-associated TCR beta chains were found to appear HLA-restricted, with HLA associations seemingly driven largely by CMV exposure. Because some donors lacked HLA typing at each locus, the association tests relied only on the typed subset. Only TCR beta chains were sequenced in this cohort, and the absence of alpha or paired-chain data limited detectable features. A later genetic analysis associated a missense DCLRE1C variant with V-gene and J-gene trimming of TCR beta chains, and an independent cohort replicated the association. In a later analysis, TCR association rates were found to vary across HLA loci, with the most associated TCRs seen for DRB1 alleles and the fewest for HLA-C alleles. A cluster of highly shared sequence variants was judged likely to represent a technical artifact of the sequencing pipeline. Most TCR sequences were seen in very few donors, while some public TCRs were found in many individuals. The classifier was reported to diagnose cytomegalovirus status with high specificity and sensitivity in both the original and validation cohorts. According to the authors, the approach could potentially be generalized to other disease states and immunological phenotypes. Specific HLA alleles were associated with more than 15,000 TCR beta sequences at a false discovery rate of 0.05 in a later analysis.

In its sample, this clone was seen once. Its target antigen remains unknown. Base qualities are not recorded, but no much larger clone differs from it by a single base. The method was the immunoSEQ multiplex PCR assay. A mixture of 60 forward primers for TCR Vbeta segments and 13 reverse primers for TCR Jbeta segments was used in the multiplex PCR. A multiplex PCR assay on genomic DNA amplified the CDR3 region of rearranged TCR beta genes. The Illumina HiSeq System was used to sequence the amplified TCR beta libraries as 87-base-pair reads. The source study handled its data this way. Across the 600 to 700 repertoires, a later analysis counted 78 million or so unique TCR beta chains, 9 million to 14 million of which were shared by at least two donors. A nearest-neighbor algorithm error-corrected the raw reads and collapsed the reads into unique sequences, merging closely related sequences to remove PCR and sequencing errors. V, D and J gene segments were assigned by aligning CDR3 sequences to IMGT reference sequences. For a sequence to be retained, a match of at least six nucleotides was required to both a V gene segment and a J gene segment. Rearrangements were classified as productive when the CDR3 lacked stop codons and remained in frame with V and J, and all other rearrangements were classified as non-productive. CDR3 was defined according to IMGT convention as the region running from the second conserved V-encoded cysteine to the conserved J-encoded phenylalanine. The earlier analysis of approximately 500 of the donors excluded sequences that lacked an unambiguous match to a single V gene segment. In an earlier analysis of some 590 of the donors, a V segment was called functional when productive rearrangements were above 56.7%, and segregating when the standard deviation between donors exceeded 5%. To diagnose cytomegalovirus status from the catalog of TCR beta chain sequences, a statistical classification framework was built. A later analysis assigned V and J genes by comparing TCR nucleotide sequences with IMGT/GENE-DB human TR gene sequences. The TCRdist pipeline was used in a later analysis to assign CDR3 sequences and most-parsimonious VDJ recombination scenarios. In a later analysis, each TCR beta chain was defined by its CDR3 amino acid sequence together with its V-gene family, and reads lacking a unique V-gene family were excluded. In a later analysis, 500 to 650 highly shared, low-generation-probability nucleotide sequences were removed to address suspected cross-contamination and a sequencing artifact. In a later analysis, a clonal expansion index for each public chain was calculated from normalized within-repertoire ranks of inferred template counts. Generation probabilities in a later analysis came from a VDJ recombination model fitted to out-of-frame rearrangements, and those results were checked against IGoR. A later analysis scored TCR-TCR, TCR-HLA and TCR-CMV co-occurrence with hypergeometric tests, applying a repertoire-size bias correction to TCR pairs. To estimate false discovery rates, a later analysis permuted the HLA or CMV assignments 20 times. A later analysis grouped co-occurring TCRs with DBSCAN, adding TCRdist sequence similarity when clustering within HLA-allele-positive subsets. Repertoires with fewer than 30,000 or more than 120,000 public chains were left out of co-occurrence clustering, as were four to six repertoires with anomalous nucleotide sharing. Sourced from immuneACCESS, this table was stored by TCRdb with only in-frame sequences that have V and J called. A share of the clones is absent; for the studies checked, an unresolved V gene accounts for under half, and the remainder has no known explanation. V and J calls and clone size are copied from that table; D and trimming were computed from the DNA. The sample table contains fewer than 150,000 clones; only one count was recorded for 74% of them. The ten largest clones capture around 4% of the sample.

According to the germline V gene, CDR1 reads MNHNS and CDR2 reads SASEGT. The CDR3, from cysteine to phenylalanine, totals 13 residues. Left in the record is the CDR3 DNA by itself, 39 bases read in frame from the first base. V lost 4 bases and J lost 8 bases, and the count of bases not matched to a germline gene is 5. In total, roughly 670 healthy bone marrow donors made up the cohort. At the time of sampling, all cohort members were nominally healthy, though unrecorded immune exposures were likely present. The donor was CMV seropositive and was included in the group of 289 seropositive cohort members. A peripheral blood sample was collected from each donor, and TCR beta sequencing was performed on peripheral blood mononuclear cells. Genomic DNA extraction from the blood cell samples was performed with the Qiagen DNeasy Blood Extraction Kit.

This chain joins TRBV6-1 to TRBJ2-1, with 7 central nucleotides matching TRBD2. Sequenced material: PBMCs. The TCR sequence derives from a woman between 40 and 50 years old in good health and CMV-seropositive. The encoded CDR3 is CASSAWTRYEQFF. The bases read TGTGCCAGCAGTGCTTGGACTAGATATGAGCAGTTCTTC.